These 16 T cell receptor beta chains originate from one sample sequenced in a study of cytomegalovirus exposure and HLA in healthy donors (TCRdb year 2017). The method was the immunoSEQ multiplex PCR assay. For the multiplex PCR, a mixture combining 60 forward primers for TCR Vbeta segments and 13 reverse primers for TCR Jbeta segments was used. Held by TCRdb, this immuneACCESS table contains in-frame sequences only and omits some clones. Under half of the omission traces to an unresolved V gene where checked; the cause of the rest is unknown. The sample contains roughly 180,000 clones, just over 75% of them found a single time. Of the sample, less than 4.5% is held by the ten largest clones. Sequencing was performed on PBMCs. These receptor sequences come from a woman aged 60-70 years in good health and CMV-seropositive.

The chain joins TRBV19 to TRBJ2-1; TRBD1 matches at 9 bases. The CDR3 totals 15 residues. In germline, CDR1 is LNHDA, CDR2 SQIVND (reference sequence). Losses at the gene ends were 5 bases for V and 5 bases for J; bases not matched to a gene: 7. CDR3 DNA sequence: TGTGCCAGTAGTTACGGGACAGGGAACGACAATGAGCAGTTCTTC. Its translation: CASSYGTGNDNEQFF.

A note on this clone: Relative to the germline gene, one junction end is altered; a read error may explain this. The chain carries TRBV10-3 and TRBJ2-6, with TRBD1 as a possible D gene (6 bases). This CDR3 has 13 residues. Germline-derived CDR1 and CDR2 are ENHRY and SYGVKD. Here the CDR3 reads CAIGGLGANGLTF. The CDR3 DNA sequence: TGTGCCATCGGGGGCTTGGGGGCCAACGGCCTGACTTTC.

The chain joins TRBV4-1 to TRBJ1-1; D remains unclear. V dropped 0 bases and J dropped 2 bases, with 10 bases sitting between them. The CDR3 has 15 residues. Germline-derived CDR1 and CDR2 are MGHRA and YSYEKL. The CDR3 DNA reads as TGCGCCAGCAGCCAAGATCTTCGGGGTAACACTGAAGCTTTCTTT. Its translation is CASSQDLRGNTEAFF.

This sequence joins TRBV11-3 and TRBJ2-5, with TRBD2 identical over 9 bases. The junction had 5 bases not matched to a gene; V was cut back by 1 base and J by 2 bases. The CDR3 is made up of 16 amino acids. Germline V gives CDR1 SGHNT, CDR2 YENEEA. CDR3 loop: CASSLVSLAGQETQYF. The DNA of the CDR3 is TGTGCCAGCAGCTTAGTTTCTCTAGCGGGGCAAGAGACCCAGTACTTC.

Points on this clone: An end of the junction does not agree with germline; a read error may underlie this. V and J are TRBV7-7 and TRBJ2-2; 7 bases agree with TRBD2. The germline CDR1 and CDR2 sequences are SSHAT and FNYEAQ (reference sequence). The CDR3 is 16 residues long. CDR3 in amino acids: CASSLVPAAGAGELFF. In nucleotides, the CDR3 is TGTGCTAGCAGCTTAGTCCCAGCGGCGGGGGCCGGGGAGCTGTTTTTT. The full variable domain, its missing parts supplied by reference TRBV7-7 and TRBJ2-2, is GAGVSQSPRYKVTKRGQDVTLRCDPISSHATLYWYQQALGQGPEFLTYFNYEAQPDKSGLPSDRFSAERPEGSISTLTIQRTEQRDSAMYRCASSLVPAAGAGELFFGEGSRLTVL.

This clone was seen at least ten times. V gene TRBV4-1 combines with J gene TRBJ2-2, with 10 bases fitting TRBD1. V gave up 4 bases and J gave up 5 bases; unmatched junction bases: 1. Looked up from germline, CDR1 is MGHRA and CDR2 is YSYEKL. The CDR3 length is 14 residues. The CDR3 protein is CASSPGQGTGELFF. CDR3 in DNA: TGCGCCAGCAGCCCGGGACAGGGGACCGGGGAGCTGTTTTTT.

This chain links TRBV27 with TRBJ1-3; 8 bases are a match to TRBD1. Per the germline V gene, CDR1 is MNHEY and CDR2 is SMNVEV (reference sequence). Germline trimming cut 10 bases from V and 4 bases from J; bases unmatched to any gene: 3. The CDR3 runs to 12 residues. The CDR3 sequence is CATRGLGNTIYF. The CDR3 nucleotides read TGTGCCACCAGGGGGCTAGGAAACACCATATATTTT.

The V call is TRBV19, the J call TRBJ1-1, with D possibly matching TRBD1 (5 bases). CDR1 LNHDA and CDR2 SQIVND come from the germline V gene (reference sequence). V was shortened by 7 bases and J by 0 bases, with 12 bases between the two germline ends. The CDR3 totals 14 residues. The CDR3 protein is CASMNPGLNTEAFF. For the CDR3, the DNA is TGTGCCAGTATGAATCCAGGGTTGAACACTGAAGCTTTCTTT.

This sequence joins TRBV13 and TRBJ2-3, with TRBD2 identical over 14 bases. This CDR3 is 19 amino acids long. Germline V gene sequence: CDR1 PRHDT, CDR2 FYEKMQ (reference sequence). The junction had 12 bases not matched to a gene; V was cut back by 5 bases and J by 2 bases. The CDR3 bases are TGTGCCAGCAGCCCGGGACTAGCGGGAGTACGGGTAAACACAGATACGCAGTATTTT. It is translated as CASSPGLAGVRVNTDTQYF.

V is TRBV2 and J is TRBJ1-3; no definite D call. Looked up from germline, CDR1 is SNHLY and CDR2 is FYNNEI. The V and J ends lost 3 bases and 1 base respectively, with 10 bases between them. The CDR3 totals 15 residues. As DNA, the CDR3 is TGTGCCAGCAGTGAGAATCGGGTTTCTGGAAACACCATATATTTT. Translating gives CASSENRVSGNTIYF. The complete variable domain, with remaining parts taken from reference TRBV2 and TRBJ1-3, reads EPEVTQTPSHQVTQMGQEVILRCVPISNHLYFYWYRQILGQKVEFLVSFYNNEISEKSEIFDDQFSVERPDGSNFTLKIRSTKLEDSAMYFCASSENRVSGNTIYFGEGSWLTVV.

The V gene is TRBV5-4, the J gene TRBJ2-1; TRBD1 is a possible D gene (6 bases). Deletions cut 4 bases from V and 0 bases from J, with 14 bases between. Per germline, CDR1 SGHNT and CDR2 YYREEE (reference sequence). The CDR3 totals 16 residues. In nucleotides, the CDR3 is TGTGCCAGCAGCAGGCCCACAGGGAGCTCCTACAATGAGCAGTTCTTC. Its protein product is CASSRPTGSSYNEQFF.

V gene TRBV7-2 combines with J gene TRBJ2-1; D is undetermined. The CDR3 contains 12 residues. The germline V gene encodes CDR1 SGHTA and CDR2 FQGNSA. Trimming left V 8 bases short and J 0 bases short, with 5 bases between. CDR3 coding DNA: TGTGCCAGCGGAGCCTCCTACAATGAGCAGTTCTTC. Amino acid sequence: CASGASYNEQFF.

V and J are TRBV2 and TRBJ2-1, with 8 bases identical to TRBD1. Germline CDR1 reads SNHLY; CDR2 reads FYNNEI. The CDR3 runs to 15 residues. With 2 bases clipped from V and 6 bases from J, the junction kept 6 bases outside the gene matches. DNA of the CDR3: TGTGCCAGCAGTGAATTGGACAGGGTACGCAATGAGCAGTTCTTC. Protein: CASSELDRVRNEQFF.

This chain connects TRBV6-5 to TRBJ2-5, with unresolved D. The DNA end favors TRBJ2-7, so the J call may be wrong. The CDR3 sequence is 14 residues long. Germline V gene data show CDR1 as MNHEY and CDR2 as SVGAGI. The CDR3 protein is CASSYSTESYEQYF. The DNA of the CDR3 is TGTGCCAGCAGTTATTCGACTGAGTCCTACGAGCAGTACTTC.

This chain uses TRBV28 with TRBJ2-6; maybe TRBD2 (5 bases). With 2 bases removed from V and 0 bases from J, the gap between germline ends came to 17 bases. This CDR3 has 19 amino acids. Germline CDR1 is MDHEN and CDR2 is SYDVKM. CDR3 amino acids: CASSLRGGKLSSGANVLTF. The CDR3 DNA sequence: TGTGCCAGCAGTTTACGTGGAGGAAAACTCAGCTCTGGGGCCAACGTCCTGACTTTC.

This sequence joins TRBV9 and TRBJ1-5; 9 nucleotides align to TRBD1. CDR3 length: 15 residues. The germline V gene has CDR1 SGDLS and CDR2 YYNGEE. Trimming cost V 4 bases and J 6 bases; bases outside gene matches: 8. The CDR3 region has the DNA TGTGCCAGCAGCCCCTCGGGGACAGGGACTCAGCCCCAGCATTTT. Residues: CASSPSGTGTQPQHF.